This T cell receptor beta chain was captured in a study of blood T cell repertoires in COVID-19. About the research overall: Samples of COVID-19 (acute and convalescent) were obtained from the United States, Italy and Spain.

The authors' processing: Amplifying reference gene primers gave estimates of nucleated cell counts. Sequencing used immunoSEQ multiplex PCR; TCRdb keeps in-frame clones, though not all of them. D and trimming were read from the DNA, whereas the V and J calls and clone size are those reported in that table. This table has around 190,000 clones, 75% to 85% appearing once. With 5 bases clipped from V and 6 bases from J, the junction kept 7 bases outside the gene matches. Germline V lookup: CDR1 SGHNT, CDR2 YENEEA. The CDR3 contains 15 residues. This TCR derives from a human donor in a cohort sampled during active COVID-19. The chain has TRBV11-3 and TRBJ2-2, with 9 bases matching TRBD1. Input material: peripheral blood. The CDR3 coding sequence is TGTGCCAGCAGCGCCAGACAGGGGGACCCCGGGGAGCTGTTTTTT. Its translation is CASSARQGDPGELFF.